One and the same sample provided the 2 T cell receptor beta chains below, sequenced in a study of response to subunit inactivated influenza vaccine. TCRdb ran MiXCR on the RT-PCR reads and lists one entry per CDR3 protein. Here the sample spans about 530,000 distinct CDR3 sequences, 10% to 15% being singletons. The sequences come from PBMCs from blood, collected roughly 46 days after vaccination. Receptors were obtained from a man aged 50-60 years who received an inactivated influenza vaccine.

This clonotype occurred a few times. The V and J genes are TRBV6-4 and TRBJ2-2; D unclear. The germline V gene encodes CDR1 MRHNA and CDR2 SNTAGT. CDR3 size: 15 residues. V was pared by 7 bases and J by 7 bases, with 19 bases between. The CDR3 spells CASKIGINSGGELFF. The CDR3 bases are TGTGCCAGCAAGATCGGCATAAACTCGGGCGGGGAGCTGTTTTTT.

This clonotype was found a few times. The gene calls are TRBV20-1 and TRBJ2-7, with D possibly matching TRBD2 (6 bases). From germline, CDR1 is DFQATT and CDR2 SNEGSKA (reference sequence). The CDR3 loop spans 11 amino acids. V was pared by 3 bases and J by 6 bases, with 9 bases between. The CDR3 nucleotides read TGCAGTGCTAGCGCGGGGCTCGAGCAGTACTTC. Translation: CSASAGLEQYF.